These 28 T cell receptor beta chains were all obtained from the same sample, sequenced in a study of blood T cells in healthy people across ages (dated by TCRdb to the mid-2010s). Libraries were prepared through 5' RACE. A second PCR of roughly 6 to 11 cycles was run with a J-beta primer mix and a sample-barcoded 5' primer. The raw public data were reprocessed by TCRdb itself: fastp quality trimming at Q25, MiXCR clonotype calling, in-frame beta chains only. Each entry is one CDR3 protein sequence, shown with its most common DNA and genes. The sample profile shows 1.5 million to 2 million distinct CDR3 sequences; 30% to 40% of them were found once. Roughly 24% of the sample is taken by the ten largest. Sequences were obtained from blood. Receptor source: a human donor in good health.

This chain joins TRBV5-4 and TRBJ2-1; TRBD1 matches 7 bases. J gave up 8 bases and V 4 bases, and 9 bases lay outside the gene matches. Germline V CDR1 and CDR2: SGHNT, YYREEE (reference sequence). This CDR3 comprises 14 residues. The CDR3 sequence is CASSGQASGDEQFF. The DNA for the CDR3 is TGTGCCAGCAGCGGACAGGCCTCAGGCGATGAGCAGTTCTTC.

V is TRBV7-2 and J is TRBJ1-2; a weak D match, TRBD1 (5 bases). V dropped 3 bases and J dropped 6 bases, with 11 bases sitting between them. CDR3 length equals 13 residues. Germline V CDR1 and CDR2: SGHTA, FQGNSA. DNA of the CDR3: TGTGCCAGCAGCTTGAACAGGCTGGATGGCTACACCTTC. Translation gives CASSLNRLDGYTF.

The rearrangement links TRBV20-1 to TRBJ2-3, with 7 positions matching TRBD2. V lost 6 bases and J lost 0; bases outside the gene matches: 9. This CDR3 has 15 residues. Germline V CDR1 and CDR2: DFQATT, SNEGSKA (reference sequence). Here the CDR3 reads CSATSREASTDTQYF. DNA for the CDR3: TGCAGTGCGACAAGCCGGGAGGCTAGCACAGATACGCAGTATTTT.

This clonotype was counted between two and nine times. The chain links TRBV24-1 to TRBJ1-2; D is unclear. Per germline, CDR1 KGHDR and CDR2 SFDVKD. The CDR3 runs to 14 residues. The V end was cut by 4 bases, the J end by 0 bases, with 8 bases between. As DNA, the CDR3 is TGTGCCACCAGTGACAATACAGCTAACTATGGCTACACCTTC. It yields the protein CATSDNTANYGYTF.

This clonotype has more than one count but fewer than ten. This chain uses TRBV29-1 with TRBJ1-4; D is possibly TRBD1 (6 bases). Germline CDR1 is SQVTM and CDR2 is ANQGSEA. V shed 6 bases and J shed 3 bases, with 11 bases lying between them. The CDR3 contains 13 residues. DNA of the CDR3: TGCAGCGTCCGGGGGCTAGCTAATGAAAAACTGTTTTTT. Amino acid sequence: CSVRGLANEKLFF.

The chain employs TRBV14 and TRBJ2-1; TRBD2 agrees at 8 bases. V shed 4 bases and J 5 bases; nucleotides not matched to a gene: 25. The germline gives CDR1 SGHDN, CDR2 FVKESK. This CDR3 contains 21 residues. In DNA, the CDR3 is TGTGCCAGCAGCCGGGAGACAAGCGGGGGTTCCTTCCTTTTGAGAAACAATGAGCAGTTCTTC. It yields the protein CASSRETSGGSFLLRNNEQFF.

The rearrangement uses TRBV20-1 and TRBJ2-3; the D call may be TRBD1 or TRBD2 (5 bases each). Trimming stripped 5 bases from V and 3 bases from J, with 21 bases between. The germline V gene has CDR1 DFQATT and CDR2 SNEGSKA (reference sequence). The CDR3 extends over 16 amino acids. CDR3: CSAGDRDRENTDTQYF. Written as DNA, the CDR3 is TGCAGTGCTGGGGACCGGGACCGGGAAAATACAGATACGCAGTATTTT.

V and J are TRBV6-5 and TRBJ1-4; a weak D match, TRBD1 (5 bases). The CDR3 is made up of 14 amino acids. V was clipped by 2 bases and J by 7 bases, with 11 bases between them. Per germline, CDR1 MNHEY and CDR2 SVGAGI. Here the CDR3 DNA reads TGTGCCAGCAGTTACGGGGGAAGGGGTGAAAAACTGTTTTTT. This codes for CASSYGGRGEKLFF.

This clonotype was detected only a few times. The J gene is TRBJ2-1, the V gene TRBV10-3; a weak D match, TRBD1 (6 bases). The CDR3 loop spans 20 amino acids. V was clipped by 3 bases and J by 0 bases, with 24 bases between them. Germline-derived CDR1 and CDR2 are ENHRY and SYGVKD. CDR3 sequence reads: CAISENPGQFSAPSYNEQFF. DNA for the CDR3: TGTGCCATCAGTGAAAATCCCGGACAGTTCTCAGCCCCCTCCTACAATGAGCAGTTCTTC.

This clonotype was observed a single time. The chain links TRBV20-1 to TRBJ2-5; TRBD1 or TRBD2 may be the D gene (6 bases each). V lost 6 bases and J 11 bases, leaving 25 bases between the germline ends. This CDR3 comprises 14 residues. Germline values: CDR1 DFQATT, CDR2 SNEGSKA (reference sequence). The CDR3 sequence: CSAAPGVGAYGQYF. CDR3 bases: TGCAGTGCAGCGCCGGGGGTGGGGGCCTACGGGCAGTACTTC.

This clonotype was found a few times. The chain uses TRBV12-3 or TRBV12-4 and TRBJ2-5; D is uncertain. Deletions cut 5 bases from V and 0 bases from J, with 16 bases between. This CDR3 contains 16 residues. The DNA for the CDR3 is TGTGCCAGCAGTCCAGGACGGAATCCGTACCAAGAGACCCAGTACTTC. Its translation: CASSPGRNPYQETQYF.

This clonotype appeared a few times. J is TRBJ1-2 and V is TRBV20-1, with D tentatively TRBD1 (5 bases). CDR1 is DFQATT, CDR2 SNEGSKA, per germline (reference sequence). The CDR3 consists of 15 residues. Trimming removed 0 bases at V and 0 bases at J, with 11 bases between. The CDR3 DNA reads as TGCAGTGCTAGAGATCGGGGCAGATCTAACTATGGCTACACCTTC. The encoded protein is CSARDRGRSNYGYTF.

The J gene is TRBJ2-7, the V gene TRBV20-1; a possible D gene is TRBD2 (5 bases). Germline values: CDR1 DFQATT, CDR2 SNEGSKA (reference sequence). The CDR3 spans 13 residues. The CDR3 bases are TGCAGCGCTCTAGGACGGGGCTCCTACGAGCAGTACTTC. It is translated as CSALGRGSYEQYF.

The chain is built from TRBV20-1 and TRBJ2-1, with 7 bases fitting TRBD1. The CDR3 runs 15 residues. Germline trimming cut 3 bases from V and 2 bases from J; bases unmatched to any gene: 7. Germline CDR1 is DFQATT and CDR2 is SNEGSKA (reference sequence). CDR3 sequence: CSARTGQGAYNEQFF. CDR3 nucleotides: TGCAGTGCTAGGACGGGGCAGGGGGCCTACAATGAGCAGTTCTTC.

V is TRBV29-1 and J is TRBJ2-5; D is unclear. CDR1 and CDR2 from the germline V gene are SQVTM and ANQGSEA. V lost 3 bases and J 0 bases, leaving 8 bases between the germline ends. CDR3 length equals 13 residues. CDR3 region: CSVDRQDQETQYF. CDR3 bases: TGCAGCGTTGATCGACAAGACCAAGAGACCCAGTACTTC.

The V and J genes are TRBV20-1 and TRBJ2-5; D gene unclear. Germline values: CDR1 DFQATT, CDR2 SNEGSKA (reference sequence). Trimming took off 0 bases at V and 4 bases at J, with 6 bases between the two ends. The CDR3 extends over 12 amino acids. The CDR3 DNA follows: TGCAGTGCTAGAGAGGTAGCAGAGACCCAGTACTTC. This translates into CSAREVAETQYF.

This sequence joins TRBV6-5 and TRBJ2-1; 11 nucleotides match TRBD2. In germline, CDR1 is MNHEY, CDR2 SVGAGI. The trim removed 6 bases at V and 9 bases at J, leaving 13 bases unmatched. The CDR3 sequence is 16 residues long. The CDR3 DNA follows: TGTGCCAGCAGCCGTGGGACTAGCGGAACCCTAGGTGAGCAGTTCTTC. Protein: CASSRGTSGTLGEQFF.

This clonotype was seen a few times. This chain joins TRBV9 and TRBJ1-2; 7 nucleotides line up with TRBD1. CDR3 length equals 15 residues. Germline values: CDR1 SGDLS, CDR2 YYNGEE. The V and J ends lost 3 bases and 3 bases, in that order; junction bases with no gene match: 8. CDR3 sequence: CASSARDRDYYGYTF. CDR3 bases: TGTGCCAGCAGCGCAAGAGACAGGGATTACTATGGCTACACCTTC. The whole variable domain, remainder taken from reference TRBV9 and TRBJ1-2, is DSGVTQTPKHLITATGQRVTLRCSPRSGDLSVYWYQQSLDQGLQFLIQYYNGEERAKGNILERFSAQQFPDLHSELNLSSLELGDSALYFCASSARDRDYYGYTFGSGTRLTVV.

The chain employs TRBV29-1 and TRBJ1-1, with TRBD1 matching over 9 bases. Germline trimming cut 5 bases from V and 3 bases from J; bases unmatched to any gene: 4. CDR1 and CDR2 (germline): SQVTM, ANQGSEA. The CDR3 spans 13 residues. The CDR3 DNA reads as TGCAGCGTTAGGACAGGGGCTTACACTGAAGCTTTCTTT. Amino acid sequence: CSVRTGAYTEAFF.

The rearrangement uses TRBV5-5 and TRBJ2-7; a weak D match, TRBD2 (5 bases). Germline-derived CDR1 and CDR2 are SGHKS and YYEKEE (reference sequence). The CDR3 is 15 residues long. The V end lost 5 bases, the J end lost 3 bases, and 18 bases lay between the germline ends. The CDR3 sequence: CASSALTGVLYEQYF. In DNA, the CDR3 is TGTGCCAGCAGTGCTCTAACCGGGGTACTCTACGAGCAGTACTTC.

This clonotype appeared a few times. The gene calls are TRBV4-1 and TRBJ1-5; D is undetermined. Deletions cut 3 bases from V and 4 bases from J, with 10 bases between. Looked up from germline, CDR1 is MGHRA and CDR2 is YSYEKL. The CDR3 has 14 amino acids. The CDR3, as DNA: TGCGCCAGCAGCCAGGGTGGAGTAAATCAGCCCCAGCATTTT. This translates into CASSQGGVNQPQHF.

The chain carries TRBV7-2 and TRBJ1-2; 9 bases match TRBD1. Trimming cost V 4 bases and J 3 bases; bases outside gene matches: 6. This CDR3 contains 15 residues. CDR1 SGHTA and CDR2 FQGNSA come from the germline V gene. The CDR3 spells CASSSTDRGHYGYTF. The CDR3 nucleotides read TGTGCCAGCAGCTCTACGGACAGGGGACACTATGGCTACACCTTC.

The CDR3 protein is CASSDYSWGENQPQHF. The CDR3 DNA is TGTGCCAGCAGTGACTATAGTTGGGGTGAAAATCAGCCCCAGCATTTT. The chain joins TRBV25-1 to TRBJ1-5; no definite D call. Trimming cost V 3 bases and J 4 bases, with 16 bases left between them. Germline CDR1 reads MGHDK; CDR2 reads SYGVNS. The CDR3 spans 16 residues. The variable domain in full, with the rest retrieved from reference TRBV25-1 and TRBJ1-5, is EADIYQTPRYLVIGTGKKITLECSQTMGHDKMYWYQQDPGMELHLIHYSYGVNSTEKGDLSSESTVSRIRTEHFPLTLESARPSHTSQYLCASSDYSWGENQPQHFGDGTRLSIL.

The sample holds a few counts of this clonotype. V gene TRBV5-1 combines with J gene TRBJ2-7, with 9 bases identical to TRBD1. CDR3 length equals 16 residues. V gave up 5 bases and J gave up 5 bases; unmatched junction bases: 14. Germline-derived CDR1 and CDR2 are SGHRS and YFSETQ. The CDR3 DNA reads TGCGCCAGCAGAATTGCCCCCGGGACAGGGCTTCACGAGCAGTACTTC. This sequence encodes CASRIAPGTGLHEQYF.

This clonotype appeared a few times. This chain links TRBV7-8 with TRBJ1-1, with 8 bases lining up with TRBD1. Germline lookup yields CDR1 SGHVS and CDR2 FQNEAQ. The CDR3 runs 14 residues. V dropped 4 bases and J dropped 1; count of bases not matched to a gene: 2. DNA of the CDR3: TGTGCCAGCAGCTCCAGGGGGCGGAACACTGAAGCTTTCTTT. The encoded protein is CASSSRGRNTEAFF.

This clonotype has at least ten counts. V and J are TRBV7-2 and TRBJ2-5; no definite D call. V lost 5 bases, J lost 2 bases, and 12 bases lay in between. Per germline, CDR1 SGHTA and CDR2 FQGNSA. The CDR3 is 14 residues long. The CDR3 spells CASSPGLDQETQYF. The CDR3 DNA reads TGTGCCAGCAGCCCCGGGCTCGATCAAGAGACCCAGTACTTC.

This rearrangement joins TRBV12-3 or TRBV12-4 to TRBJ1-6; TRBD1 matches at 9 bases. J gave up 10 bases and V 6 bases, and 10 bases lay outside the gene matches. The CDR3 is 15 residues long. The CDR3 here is CASSRSGTGRSPLHF. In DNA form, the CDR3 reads TGTGCCAGCAGCCGCTCCGGGACAGGGCGGTCACCCCTCCACTTT.

CDR3 nucleotide sequence: TGTGCCAGCAGCTACTCCCCTGACGTAAGCTACAATGAGCAGTACTTC. Translation: CASSYSPDVSYNEQYF. The rearrangement links TRBV9 to TRBJ2-4, with D unclear. CDR3 length equals 16 residues. Germline assignment: CDR1 SGDLS and CDR2 YYNGEE. The V end lost 4 bases, the J end lost 13 bases, and 27 bases lay between the germline ends.